Following are 25 T cell receptor beta chains from one sample sequenced in a study of Ad26.COV2.S vaccination and SARS-CoV-2 variants. This sample's treatment: 15 to 20 received Ad26.COV2.S at low or high dose, single or two shots; roughly five received placebo; per-sample allocation not given. The samples date from day 63 after the first vaccine or placebo injection. The data were produced by immunoSEQ multiplex PCR, yet TCRdb's version contains in-frame clones alone and is incomplete. The sample has about 380,000 clones; roughly four fifths are singletons. The sample was peripheral blood, taken in a trial of Ad26.COV2.S vaccine versus placebo. The source is a person between 18 and 60 years old who received the Ad26.COV2.S COVID-19 vaccine or a placebo.

This clone was seen ten or more times. The V gene is TRBV5-4, the J gene TRBJ2-7; 14 bases match TRBD2. This CDR3 spans 16 amino acids. The V segment lost 6 bases and the J segment 4 bases; nucleotides outside the gene matches: 9. CDR1 and CDR2 (germline): SGHNT, YYREEE (reference sequence). CDR3 in DNA: TGTGCCAGCAAACCGGGACTAGCGGGGGTCCATTACGAGCAGTACTTC. This codes for CASKPGLAGVHYEQYF.

This chain connects TRBV5-1 to TRBJ1-1; D unresolved. The germline V gene encodes CDR1 SGHRS and CDR2 YFSETQ. Trimming cost V 7 bases and J 0 bases, with 13 bases left between them. This CDR3 is built from 14 residues. The CDR3 sequence is CASASLTMNTEAFF. The CDR3 region has the DNA TGCGCCAGCGCCAGCTTAACAATGAACACTGAAGCTTTCTTT.

The chain couples TRBV5-1 to TRBJ1-1, with no clear D. This CDR3 has 17 amino acids. The ends were cut back, 3 bases at V and 0 bases at J, with 18 bases in the middle. Germline CDR1 and CDR2: SGHRS and YFSETQ. CDR3 bases: TGCGCCAGCAGCTCGGACGTCCCGGTGCAAATGAACACTGAAGCTTTCTTT. Its translation is CASSSDVPVQMNTEAFF.

This clone came up once. V and J are TRBV27 and TRBJ2-7; the D gene is possibly TRBD2 (7 bases). Germline values: CDR1 MNHEY, CDR2 SMNVEV (reference sequence). Deletions cut 2 bases from V and 3 bases from J, with 14 bases between. The CDR3 runs 15 residues. CDR3 region: CASSLSGTPYYEQYF. Written as DNA, the CDR3 is TGTGCCAGCAGTTTAAGCGGGACACCTTACTACGAGCAGTACTTC.

The rearrangement links TRBV27 to TRBJ2-7; 8 bases match TRBD1. The CDR3 extends over 14 amino acids. Germline CDR1 reads MNHEY; CDR2 reads SMNVEV (reference sequence). Trimming at V came to 5 bases and at J to 4 bases, leaving 7 bases not matched to a gene. The CDR3 reads CASSLGTGPYEQYF. The CDR3, as DNA: TGTGCCAGCAGTCTCGGGACAGGTCCTTACGAGCAGTACTTC.

The V and J genes are TRBV5-1 and TRBJ2-3; D assignment may be TRBD1 or TRBD2 (6 bases each). Deletions cut 0 bases from V and 6 bases from J, with 14 bases between. Germline V gene sequence: CDR1 SGHRS, CDR2 YFSETQ. The CDR3 loop spans 15 amino acids. CDR3 nucleotide sequence: TGCGCCAGCAGCTTGGCCCGGGGGCGCGGGGATACGCAGTATTTT. As protein: CASSLARGRGDTQYF.

This clone was observed once. This sequence joins TRBV7-2 and TRBJ1-2; D uncertain. V was shortened by 5 bases and J by 5 bases, with 12 bases between the two germline ends. There are 13 residues in the CDR3. CDR1 SGHTA and CDR2 FQGNSA come from the germline V gene. The CDR3 is CASSPPDGYGYTF. CDR3 DNA sequence: TGTGCCAGCAGCCCTCCCGATGGATATGGCTACACCTTC.

The rearrangement links TRBV15 to TRBJ2-1; D tentatively fits TRBD1 or TRBD2 (5 bases each). Germline loops: CDR1 LNHNV, CDR2 YYDKDF (reference sequence). Trimming removed 1 base from V and 6 bases from J, with 7 bases in between. CDR3 length: 13 residues. The CDR3 spells CATSRAGGNEQFF. DNA of the CDR3: TGTGCCACCAGCAGAGCTGGGGGCAATGAGCAGTTCTTC. The whole variable domain, filled in from reference TRBV15 and TRBJ2-1, reads DAMVIQNPRYQVTQFGKPVTLSCSQTLNHNVMYWYQQKSSQAPKLLFHYYDKDFNNEADTPDNFQSRRPNTSFCFLDIRSPGLGDTAMYLCATSRAGGNEQFFGPGTRLTVL.

This clone was recorded once. The V gene is TRBV12-3 or TRBV12-4, the J gene TRBJ2-7; D tentatively reads TRBD1 or TRBD2 (5 bases each). Deletions cut 7 bases from V and 6 bases from J, with 13 bases between. The CDR3 contains 12 residues. The CDR3 bases are TGTGCCAGCACCAGCCCGGGGCGCGAGCAGTACTTC. It specifies CASTSPGREQYF.

The V gene is TRBV7-9, the J gene TRBJ2-1, with TRBD2 as a possible D gene (5 bases). Trimming pared 1 base from V and 8 bases from J, leaving 12 bases between. The CDR3 is 14 residues long. The V gene's germline CDR1 is SEHNR and CDR2 FQNEAQ (reference sequence). The CDR3 region is CASSLVLEDDEQFF. The CDR3 DNA sequence: TGTGCCAGCAGCTTAGTGTTGGAGGACGATGAGCAGTTCTTC.

V gene TRBV21-1 combines with J gene TRBJ2-3; the D call TRBD2 from the table was never checked on the DNA. TRBV21-1 is labeled a pseudogene. The CDR3 sequence is 16 residues long. The CDR3 DNA reads TGTGCCAGCAGCATCCCGGGACTAGCGGGAGAAGATACGCAGTATTTT. Translated: CASSIPGLAGEDTQYF.

Only one count was recorded for this clone. The chain is built from TRBV11-3 and TRBJ2-7, with 7 bases aligning to TRBD1. This CDR3 comprises 14 residues. Germline CDR1 SGHNT, CDR2 YENEEA. Trimming at V came to 5 bases and at J to 5 bases, leaving 9 bases not matched to a gene. The CDR3 loop reads CASSPFGQDNEQYF. DNA for the CDR3: TGTGCCAGCAGCCCCTTCGGACAGGACAACGAGCAGTACTTC.

The rearrangement joins TRBV6-2 or TRBV6-3 to TRBJ2-7; D not resolved. V was cut by 6 bases and J by 1 base, with 19 bases left in between. Germline values: CDR1 MNHEY, CDR2 SVGEGT. The CDR3 has 16 amino acids. CDR3 in DNA: TGTGCCAGCAGCGGAGTAGATTGGAGTAGATCCTACGAGCAGTACTTC. Its protein product is CASSGVDWSRSYEQYF.

This chain joins TRBV27 and TRBJ2-1; D uncertain. Looked up from germline, CDR1 is MNHEY and CDR2 is SMNVEV (reference sequence). The CDR3 length is 12 residues. V lost 6 bases and J 12 bases, leaving 15 bases between the germline ends. The CDR3 DNA sequence: TGTGCCAGCAGGGACCAGCTTTTCGGGCAGTTCTTC. This codes for CASRDQLFGQFF.

V and J are TRBV12-3 or TRBV12-4 and TRBJ1-2; 8 positions agree with TRBD1. Trimming took 6 bases from V and 4 from J; bases not matched to a gene: 4. The CDR3 consists of 13 residues. Written as DNA, the CDR3 is TGTGCCAGCAGCCCAGACAGGGGCTATGGCTACACCTTC. Its protein is CASSPDRGYGYTF.

The chain couples TRBV6-5 to TRBJ1-1; 11 nucleotides agree with TRBD1. This CDR3 spans 16 amino acids. Germline CDR1 is MNHEY and CDR2 is SVGAGI. The trim removed 4 bases at V and 13 bases at J, leaving 17 bases unmatched. The CDR3 DNA reads as TGTGCCAGCAGTTTAGTACCAGGGACAGGGGGTATCGGGGGTTTCTTT. As protein: CASSLVPGTGGIGGFF.

CDR3 nucleotides: TGTGCCAGCAGTTTTAGGGCCTTCGCGAACACCGGGGAGCTGTTTTTT. Its translation: CASSFRAFANTGELFF. V and J are TRBV27 and TRBJ2-2; D is undetermined. Trimming removed 3 bases at V and 0 bases at J, with 11 bases between. Germline V gene lookup returns CDR1 MNHEY and CDR2 SMNVEV (reference sequence). There are 16 residues in the CDR3.

The genes are TRBV5-6 and TRBJ2-3, with a weak D call TRBD2 (6 bases). The CDR3 runs 16 residues. The V end lost 0 bases, the J end lost 0 bases, and 11 bases lay between the germline ends. CDR1 SGHDT and CDR2 YYEEEE come from the germline V gene. CDR3 amino acids: CASSLGTGLSTDTQYF. CDR3 in DNA: TGTGCCAGCAGCTTGGGTACGGGACTTAGCACAGATACGCAGTATTTT.

The chain combines TRBV11-3 with TRBJ1-2; D might be TRBD1 (5 bases). This CDR3 has 16 residues. Germline-derived CDR1 and CDR2 are SGHNT and YENEEA. V lost 5 bases and J lost 4, with 20 bases in between. DNA for the CDR3: TGTGCCAGCAGCGCTGGTGGGGCCGAAGAGGTCTATGGCTACACCTTC. It codes for CASSAGGAEEVYGYTF.

This sequence joins TRBV25-1 and TRBJ1-6; D might be TRBD1 (5 bases). Trimming pared 1 base from V and 11 bases from J, leaving 12 bases between. This CDR3 spans 14 amino acids. Germline V gives CDR1 MGHDK, CDR2 SYGVNS. The CDR3 region is CASSEFGALAPLHF. CDR3 DNA: TGTGCCAGCAGTGAATTCGGGGCTTTAGCACCCCTCCACTTT.

The chain employs TRBV7-6 and TRBJ1-2; unclear D gene. With 2 bases removed from V and 2 bases from J, the gap between germline ends came to 6 bases. Germline V gene data show CDR1 as SGHVS and CDR2 as FNYEAQ. The CDR3 totals 13 residues. As DNA, the CDR3 is TGTGCCAGCAGCTTAAAAGAGAACTATGGCTACACCTTC. Its translation is CASSLKENYGYTF.

The chain has TRBV4-1 and TRBJ2-7, with D possibly being TRBD2 (7 bases). In germline, CDR1 is MGHRA, CDR2 YSYEKL. V was shortened by 1 base and J by 3 bases, with 13 bases between the two germline ends. The CDR3 loop spans 15 amino acids. The CDR3 protein is CASSQGGGPGYEQYF. DNA for the CDR3: TGCGCCAGCAGCCAAGGGGGGGGCCCGGGCTACGAGCAGTACTTC.

The chain links TRBV4-2 to TRBJ1-3; 9 positions match TRBD1. The germline V gene encodes CDR1 LGHNA and CDR2 YNFKEQ. The CDR3 is made up of 16 amino acids. V was pared by 3 bases and J by 4 bases, with 7 bases of the junction left unmatched. CDR3 in DNA: TGTGCCAGCAGCCAGCAGACCGGGACAGGGGGAAACACCATATATTTT. Translation gives CASSQQTGTGGNTIYF.

The gene calls are TRBV4-3 and TRBJ1-1; the D is unclear. CDR1 is LGHNA and CDR2 is YSLEER in the germline V gene. V lost 1 base to trimming and J lost 4 bases, with 16 bases between them. The CDR3 sequence is 16 residues long. The CDR3 is CASSQAGRGYSTEAFF. In nucleotides, the CDR3 is TGCGCCAGCAGCCAAGCGGGGAGAGGGTACAGCACTGAAGCTTTCTTT.

The gene calls are TRBV7-2 and TRBJ1-1; D is ambiguous. Germline V gene lookup returns CDR1 SGHTA and CDR2 FQGNSA. V lost 1 base and J lost 5, with 11 bases in between. The length of the CDR3 is 14 residues. The CDR3 region is CASSLESGPTEAFF. The CDR3 DNA sequence: TGTGCCAGCAGCTTAGAGTCCGGCCCAACTGAAGCTTTCTTT.